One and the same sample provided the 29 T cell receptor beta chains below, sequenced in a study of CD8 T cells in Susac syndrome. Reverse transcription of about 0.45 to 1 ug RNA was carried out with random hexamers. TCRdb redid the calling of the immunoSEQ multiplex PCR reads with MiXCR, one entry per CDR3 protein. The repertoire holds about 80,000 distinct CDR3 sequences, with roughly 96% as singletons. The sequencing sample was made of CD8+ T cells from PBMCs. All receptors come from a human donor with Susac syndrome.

Here the CDR3 reads CSARELAAYEQYF. CDR3 nucleotides: TGCAGTGCTAGAGAACTAGCCGCCTACGAGCAGTACTTC. This chain connects TRBV20-1 to TRBJ2-7; possibly TRBD2 for D (6 bases). Germline lookup yields CDR1 DFQATT and CDR2 SNEGSKA (reference sequence). There are 13 residues in the CDR3. V lost 0 bases to trimming and J lost 2 bases, with 8 bases between them.

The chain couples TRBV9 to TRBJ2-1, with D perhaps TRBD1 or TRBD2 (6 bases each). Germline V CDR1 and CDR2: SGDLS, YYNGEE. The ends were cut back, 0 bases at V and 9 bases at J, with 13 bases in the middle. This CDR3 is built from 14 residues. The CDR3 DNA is TGTGCCAGCAGCGTAGGCGGGAAGGGGGGTGAGCAGTTCTTC. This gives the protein CASSVGGKGGEQFF.

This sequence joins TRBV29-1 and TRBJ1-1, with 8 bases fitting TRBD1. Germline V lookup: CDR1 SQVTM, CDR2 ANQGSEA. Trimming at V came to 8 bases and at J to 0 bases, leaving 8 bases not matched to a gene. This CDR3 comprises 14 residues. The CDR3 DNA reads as TGCAGCTCGCGTCCGGGACAGGTGAACACTGAAGCTTTCTTT. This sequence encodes CSSRPGQVNTEAFF.

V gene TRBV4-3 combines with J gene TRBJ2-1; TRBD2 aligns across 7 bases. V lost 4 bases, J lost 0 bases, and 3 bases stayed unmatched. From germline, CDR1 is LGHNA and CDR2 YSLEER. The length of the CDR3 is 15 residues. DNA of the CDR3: TGCGCCAGCAGCCCCGGGACTAACTCCTACAATGAGCAGTTCTTC. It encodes CASSPGTNSYNEQFF.

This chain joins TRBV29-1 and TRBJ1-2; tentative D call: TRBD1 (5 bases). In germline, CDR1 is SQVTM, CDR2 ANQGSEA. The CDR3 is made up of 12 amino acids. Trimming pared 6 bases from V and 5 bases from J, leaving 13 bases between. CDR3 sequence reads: CSVVREAYGYTF. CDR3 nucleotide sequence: TGCAGCGTCGTCAGGGAGGCATATGGCTACACCTTC. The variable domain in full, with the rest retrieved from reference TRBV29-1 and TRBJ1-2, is SAVISQKPSRDICQRGTSLTIQCQVDSQVTMMFWYRQQPGQSLTLIATANQGSEATYESGFVIDKFPISRPNLTFSTLTVSNMSPEDSSIYLCSVVREAYGYTFGSGTRLTVV.

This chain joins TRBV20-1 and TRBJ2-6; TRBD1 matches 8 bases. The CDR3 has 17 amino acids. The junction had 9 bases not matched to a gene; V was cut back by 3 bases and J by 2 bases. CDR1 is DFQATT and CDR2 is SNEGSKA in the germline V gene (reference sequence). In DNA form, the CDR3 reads TGCAGTGCTAGTGCCTTTATACAGGGGGCTGGGGCCAACGTCCTGACTTTC. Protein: CSASAFIQGAGANVLTF.

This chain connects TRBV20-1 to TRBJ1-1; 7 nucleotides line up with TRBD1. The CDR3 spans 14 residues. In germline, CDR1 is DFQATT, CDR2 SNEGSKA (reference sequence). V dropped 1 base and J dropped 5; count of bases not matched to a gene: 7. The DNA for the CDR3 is TGCAGTGCTAGAGTCGAGACAGGGTTGACTGAAGCTTTCTTT. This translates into CSARVETGLTEAFF.

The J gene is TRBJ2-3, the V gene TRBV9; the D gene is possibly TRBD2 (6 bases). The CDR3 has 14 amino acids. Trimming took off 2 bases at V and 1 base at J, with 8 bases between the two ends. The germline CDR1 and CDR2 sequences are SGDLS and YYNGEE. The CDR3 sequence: CASSVWGGTDTQYF. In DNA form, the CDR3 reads TGTGCCAGCAGCGTCTGGGGGGGCACAGATACGCAGTATTTT.

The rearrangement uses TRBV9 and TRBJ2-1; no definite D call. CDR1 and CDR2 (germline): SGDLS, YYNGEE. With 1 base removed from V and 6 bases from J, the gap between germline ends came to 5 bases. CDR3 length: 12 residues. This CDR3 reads CASSVPPNEQFF. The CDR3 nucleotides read TGTGCCAGCAGCGTACCCCCCAATGAGCAGTTCTTC.

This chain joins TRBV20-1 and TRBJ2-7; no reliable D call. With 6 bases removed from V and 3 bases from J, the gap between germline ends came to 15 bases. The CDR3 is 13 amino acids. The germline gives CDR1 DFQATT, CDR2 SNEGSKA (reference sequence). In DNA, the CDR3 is TGCAGTGCCAGGCACTTCTCCTTCTACGAGCAGTACTTC. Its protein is CSARHFSFYEQYF.

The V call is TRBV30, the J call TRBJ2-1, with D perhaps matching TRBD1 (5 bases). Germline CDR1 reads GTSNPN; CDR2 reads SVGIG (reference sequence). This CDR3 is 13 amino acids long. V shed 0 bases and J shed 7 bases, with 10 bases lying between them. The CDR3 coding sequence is TGTGCCTGGAGTGTAGGTGGGGCGAATGAGCAGTTCTTC. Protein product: CAWSVGGANEQFF.

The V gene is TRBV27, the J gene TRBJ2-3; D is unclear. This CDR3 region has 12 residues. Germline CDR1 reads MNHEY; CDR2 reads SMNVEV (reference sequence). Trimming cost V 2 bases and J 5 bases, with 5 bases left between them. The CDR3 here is CASSLGGDTQYF. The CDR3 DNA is TGTGCCAGCAGTTTAGGCGGAGATACGCAGTATTTT.

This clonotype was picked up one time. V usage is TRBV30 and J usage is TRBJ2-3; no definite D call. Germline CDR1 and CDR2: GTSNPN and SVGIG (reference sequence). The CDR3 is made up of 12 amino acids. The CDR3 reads CAAVRNTDTQYF. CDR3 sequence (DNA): TGTGCGGCCGTAAGAAACACAGATACGCAGTATTTT. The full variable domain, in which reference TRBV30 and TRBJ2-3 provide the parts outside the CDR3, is SQTIHQWPATLVQPVGSPLSLECTVEGTSNPNLYWYRQAAGRGLQLLFYSVGIGQISSEVPQNLSASRPQDRQFILSSKKLLLSDSGFYLCAAVRNTDTQYFGPGTRLTVL.

CDR3 nucleotide sequence: TGTGCCAGCAGTTGGTGGGAGGGCCTCTACGAGCAGTACTTC. This translates into CASSWWEGLYEQYF. J is TRBJ2-7 and V is TRBV28; 7 bases are shared with TRBD2. Trimming at V came to 4 bases and at J to 3 bases, leaving 6 bases not matched to a gene. CDR1 and CDR2 (germline): MDHEN, SYDVKM. The CDR3 length is 14 residues.

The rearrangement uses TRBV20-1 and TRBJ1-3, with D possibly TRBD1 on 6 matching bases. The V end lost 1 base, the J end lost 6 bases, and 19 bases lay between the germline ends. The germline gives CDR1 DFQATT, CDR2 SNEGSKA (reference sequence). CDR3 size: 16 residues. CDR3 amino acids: CSARGSQGRSANTIYF. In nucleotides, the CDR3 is TGCAGTGCTAGAGGGTCCCAGGGGAGGAGTGCAAACACCATATATTTT.

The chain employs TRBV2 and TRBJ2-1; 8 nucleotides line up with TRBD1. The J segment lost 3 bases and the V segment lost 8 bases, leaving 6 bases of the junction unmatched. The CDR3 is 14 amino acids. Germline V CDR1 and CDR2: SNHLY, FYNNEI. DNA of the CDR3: TGTGCCAGCTTGGACAGGGTCAACTACAATGAGCAGTTCTTC. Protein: CASLDRVNYNEQFF.

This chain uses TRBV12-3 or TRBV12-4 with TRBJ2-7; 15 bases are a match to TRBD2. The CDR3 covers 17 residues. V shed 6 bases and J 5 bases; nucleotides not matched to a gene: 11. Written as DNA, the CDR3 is TGTGCCAGCAGCCCTTACGGACTAGCGGGAGGGCCGAACGAGCAGTACTTC. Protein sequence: CASSPYGLAGGPNEQYF.

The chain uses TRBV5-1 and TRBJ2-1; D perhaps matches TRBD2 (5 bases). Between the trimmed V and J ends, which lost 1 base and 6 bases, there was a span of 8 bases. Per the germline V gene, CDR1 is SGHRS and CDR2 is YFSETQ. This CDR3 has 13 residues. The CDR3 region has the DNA TGCGCCAGCAGCTTGACTAGTCTCAATGAGCAGTTCTTC. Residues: CASSLTSLNEQFF.

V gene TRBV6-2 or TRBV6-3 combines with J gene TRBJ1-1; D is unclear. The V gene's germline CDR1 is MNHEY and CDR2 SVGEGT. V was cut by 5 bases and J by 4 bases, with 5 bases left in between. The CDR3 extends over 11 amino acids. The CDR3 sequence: CASSDTTEAFF. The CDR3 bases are TGTGCCAGCAGTGACACCACTGAAGCTTTCTTT.

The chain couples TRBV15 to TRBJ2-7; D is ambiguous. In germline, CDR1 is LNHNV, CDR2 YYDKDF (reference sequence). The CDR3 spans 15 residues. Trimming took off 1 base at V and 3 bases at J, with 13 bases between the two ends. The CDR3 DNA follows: TGTGCCACCAGCAGAGGGGCGTCCCGCGGCTACGAGCAGTACTTC. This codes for CATSRGASRGYEQYF.

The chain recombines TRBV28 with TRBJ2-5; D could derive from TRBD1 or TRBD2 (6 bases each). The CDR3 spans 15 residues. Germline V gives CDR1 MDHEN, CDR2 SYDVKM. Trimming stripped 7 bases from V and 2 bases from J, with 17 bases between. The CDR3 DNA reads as TGTGCCAGCAATCGGAGGGGGGCCTTACAAGAGACCCAGTACTTC. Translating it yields CASNRRGALQETQYF.

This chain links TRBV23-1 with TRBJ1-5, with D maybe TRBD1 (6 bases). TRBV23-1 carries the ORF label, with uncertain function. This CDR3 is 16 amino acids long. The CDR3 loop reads CAINGYREGHLWPQHF. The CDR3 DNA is TGCGCGATTAACGGATATAGGGAGGGACATCTTTGGCCCCAGCATTTT.

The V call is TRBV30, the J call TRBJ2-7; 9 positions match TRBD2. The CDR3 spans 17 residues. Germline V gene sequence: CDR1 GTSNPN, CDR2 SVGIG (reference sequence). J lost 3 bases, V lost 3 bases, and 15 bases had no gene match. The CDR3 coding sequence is TGTGCCTGGAGGCCCACCCCGCGGGAGGGCACTAACTACGAGCAGTACTTC. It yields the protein CAWRPTPREGTNYEQYF.

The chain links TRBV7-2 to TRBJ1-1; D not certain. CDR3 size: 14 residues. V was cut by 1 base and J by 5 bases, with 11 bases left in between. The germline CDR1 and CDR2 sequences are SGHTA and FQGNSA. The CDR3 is CASSLGWGGTEAFF. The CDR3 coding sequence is TGTGCCAGCAGCTTAGGCTGGGGAGGGACTGAAGCTTTCTTT.

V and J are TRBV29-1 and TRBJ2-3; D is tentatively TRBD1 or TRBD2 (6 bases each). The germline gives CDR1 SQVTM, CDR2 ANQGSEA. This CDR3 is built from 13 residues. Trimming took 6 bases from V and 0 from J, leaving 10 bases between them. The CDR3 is CSVGGPSTDTQYF. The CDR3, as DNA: TGCAGCGTGGGGGGCCCAAGCACAGATACGCAGTATTTT.

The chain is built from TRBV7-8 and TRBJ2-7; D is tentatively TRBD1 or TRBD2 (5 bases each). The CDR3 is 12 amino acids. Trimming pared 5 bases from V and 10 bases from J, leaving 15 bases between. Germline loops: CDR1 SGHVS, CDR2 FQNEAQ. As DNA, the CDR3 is TGTGCCAGCAGCCTGCCCCAGGGAGATCAGTACTTC. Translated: CASSLPQGDQYF.

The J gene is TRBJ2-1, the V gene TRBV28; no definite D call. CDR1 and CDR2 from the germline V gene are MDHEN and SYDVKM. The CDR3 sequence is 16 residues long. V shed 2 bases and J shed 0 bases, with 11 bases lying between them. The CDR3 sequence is CASSLPDRSSYNEQFF. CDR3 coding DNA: TGTGCCAGCAGTTTACCTGACCGGAGCTCCTACAATGAGCAGTTCTTC.

The CDR3 region has the DNA TGTGCCAGCAGCCTAAGGACCACGAAGTACAATGAGCAGTTCTTC. This sequence encodes CASSLRTTKYNEQFF. V is TRBV13 and J is TRBJ2-1; no firm D call. Germline CDR1 reads PRHDT; CDR2 reads FYEKMQ (reference sequence). V was clipped by 5 bases and J by 4 bases, with 15 bases between them. The CDR3 is made up of 15 amino acids.

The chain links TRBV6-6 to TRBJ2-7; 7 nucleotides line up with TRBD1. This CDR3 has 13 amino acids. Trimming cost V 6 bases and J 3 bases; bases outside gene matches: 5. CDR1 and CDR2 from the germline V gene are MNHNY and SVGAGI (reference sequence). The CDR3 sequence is CASRKGQYYEQYV. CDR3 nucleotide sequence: TGTGCCAGCAGAAAGGGACAGTACTACGAGCAGTACGTC.